A single sample gave rise to the 16 T cell receptor beta chains below, sequenced in a study of CD8 T cells in ankylosing spondylitis. TCRdb re-derived calls from the 5' RACE reads in MiXCR, one entry per CDR3 protein. The sample has 200,000 to 300,000 distinct CDR3 sequences, over 9.5% seen once; the top ten hold 2.6%. Input material: blood, either unsorted or a sorted T cell fraction (not recorded which). The receptors were gathered from a male donor with ankylosing spondylitis or in good health (not recorded which).

This chain links TRBV5-4 with TRBJ2-1; tentatively, D is TRBD2 (6 bases). Germline assignment: CDR1 SGHNT and CDR2 YYREEE (reference sequence). The CDR3 sequence is 18 residues long. V lost 2 bases and J lost 0, with 18 bases in between. In DNA, the CDR3 is TGTGCCAGCAGCTTTTTAGAACTAGCTTCCAGCTCCTACAATGAGCAGTTCTTC. This gives the protein CASSFLELASSSYNEQFF.

V usage is TRBV12-3 or TRBV12-4 and J usage is TRBJ1-1, with no clear D. The V and J ends lost 3 bases and 3 bases respectively, with 14 bases between them. The length of the CDR3 is 15 residues. CDR3: CASSLETGVDTEAFF. Written as DNA, the CDR3 is TGTGCCAGCAGTTTGGAGACTGGGGTTGACACTGAAGCTTTCTTT.

Only a few counts were recorded for this clonotype. V usage is TRBV18 and J usage is TRBJ2-7, with D perhaps matching TRBD1 or TRBD2 (6 bases each). This CDR3 has 13 amino acids. Trimming took 6 bases from V and 5 from J, leaving 14 bases between them. The germline V gene encodes CDR1 KGHSH and CDR2 LQKENI. CDR3 coding DNA: TGTGCCAGCTCTCCAAGGGGGGCGGACGAGCAGTACTTC. It codes for CASSPRGADEQYF.

The chain has TRBV30 and TRBJ2-1; a weak D match, TRBD2 (6 bases). Per the germline V gene, CDR1 is GTSNPN and CDR2 is SVGIG (reference sequence). With 4 bases removed from V and 1 base from J, the gap between germline ends came to 14 bases. This CDR3 contains 15 residues. CDR3 amino acids: CAWTEAGLSYNEQFF. CDR3 bases: TGTGCCTGGACTGAGGCGGGACTGTCCTACAATGAGCAGTTCTTC.

The table lists this clonotype with many counts. This chain uses TRBV4-1 with TRBJ1-5; D not certain. With 0 bases removed from V and 2 bases from J, the gap between germline ends came to 11 bases. CDR1 and CDR2 from the germline V gene are MGHRA and YSYEKL. The CDR3 is 16 residues long. CDR3 DNA sequence: TGCGCCAGCAGCCAAGATAGGGCGGCGGGCAATCAGCCCCAGCATTTT. Its protein is CASSQDRAAGNQPQHF.

The chain joins TRBV6-1 to TRBJ1-4; unclear D gene. Trimming took 7 bases from V and 8 from J, leaving 17 bases between them. CDR1 and CDR2 from the germline V gene are MNHNS and SASEGT. The CDR3 has 14 residues. The CDR3 spells CASTRRGKYEKLFF. CDR3 nucleotide sequence: TGTGCCAGCACCCGAAGAGGGAAGTACGAAAAACTGTTTTTT.

This clonotype was recorded at least ten times. The chain links TRBV4-2 to TRBJ1-4; 7 bases match TRBD1. The CDR3 covers 16 residues. Germline trimming cut 3 bases from V and 5 bases from J; bases unmatched to any gene: 9. Germline CDR1 and CDR2: LGHNA and YNFKEQ. CDR3 residues: CASSQVPGQLNEKLFF. CDR3 in DNA: TGTGCCAGCAGCCAGGTCCCGGGACAGTTGAATGAAAAACTGTTTTTT.

This clonotype was observed many times. The chain joins TRBV11-3 to TRBJ2-3, with 9 bases aligning to TRBD2. This CDR3 has 16 amino acids. The V segment lost 2 bases and the J segment 0 bases; nucleotides outside the gene matches: 3. The germline V gene encodes CDR1 SGHNT and CDR2 YENEEA. CDR3 in DNA: TGTGCCAGCAGCTTATCTAGCGGGGTCAGCACAGATACGCAGTATTTT. Amino acids: CASSLSSGVSTDTQYF.

This clonotype came up many times. V and J are TRBV30 and TRBJ2-5, with D possibly being TRBD2 (5 bases). The V and J ends lost 0 bases and 5 bases respectively, with 10 bases between them. CDR3 length: 13 residues. CDR1 is GTSNPN and CDR2 is SVGIG in the germline V gene (reference sequence). The CDR3 protein is CAWSVDWRETQYF. The CDR3 nucleotides read TGTGCCTGGAGTGTCGACTGGAGGGAGACCCAGTACTTC. The full variable domain, with the rest looked up from reference TRBV30 and TRBJ2-5, is SQTIHQWPATLVQPVGSPLSLECTVEGTSNPNLYWYRQAAGRGLQLLFYSVGIGQISSEVPQNLSASRPQDRQFILSSKKLLLSDSGFYLCAWSVDWRETQYFGPGTRLLVL.

Ten or more counts support this clonotype. This chain connects TRBV12-3 or TRBV12-4 to TRBJ2-1; TRBD2 agrees at 11 bases. CDR3 length: 17 residues. With V trimmed by 2 bases and J by 0 bases, 3 bases remained unmatched. The CDR3 coding sequence is TGTGCCAGCAGTTTACGACTAGCGGGAAGCTCCTACAATGAGCAGTTCTTC. Its translation: CASSLRLAGSSYNEQFF.

This clonotype has a count of ten or more. The CDR3 is CASSYLMETQYF. CDR3 DNA: TGTGCCAGCAGCTACCTGATGGAGACCCAGTACTTC. The chain is built from TRBV5-6 and TRBJ2-5, with no clear D. Per germline, CDR1 SGHDT and CDR2 YYEEEE. Between the trimmed V and J ends, which lost 3 bases and 5 bases, there was a span of 8 bases. The CDR3 runs 12 residues.

This clonotype was observed many times. The chain has TRBV5-1 and TRBJ2-1, with TRBD2 matching 11 bases. The V gene's germline CDR1 is SGHRS and CDR2 YFSETQ. V lost 4 bases, J lost 5 bases, and 5 bases stayed unmatched. The CDR3 is made up of 15 amino acids. DNA of the CDR3: TGCGCCAGCAGCCTGACTAGCGGGGAGAACAATGAGCAGTTCTTC. It yields the protein CASSLTSGENNEQFF.

This clonotype came up many times. The chain uses TRBV5-1 and TRBJ2-5; no reliable D call. V was cut by 1 base and J by 2 bases, with 6 bases left in between. This CDR3 contains 13 residues. In germline, CDR1 is SGHRS, CDR2 YFSETQ. CDR3 in DNA: TGCGCCAGCAGCTTGAGGCTACAAGAGACCCAGTACTTC. Its protein product is CASSLRLQETQYF.

This clonotype occurred many times. CDR3 loop: CASSPQRGHSYGYTF. DNA of the CDR3: TGTGCCAGCAGTCCGCAGCGGGGGCACTCCTATGGCTACACCTTC. The rearrangement uses TRBV12-3 or TRBV12-4 and TRBJ1-2, with D perhaps matching TRBD1 (6 bases). The germline V and J ends were trimmed by 5 bases and 4 bases, with 17 bases remaining between them. The CDR3 spans 15 residues.

At least ten counts were recorded for this clonotype. DNA of the CDR3: TGTGCCAGCAGCCTGGGGGGGAGGGGCATTCAGTACTTC. The encoded protein is CASSLGGRGIQYF. V is TRBV6-1 and J is TRBJ2-4, with 7 bases lining up with TRBD2. CDR1 and CDR2 from the germline V gene are MNHNS and SASEGT. The CDR3 extends over 13 amino acids. With V trimmed by 6 bases and J by 9 bases, 8 bases remained unmatched.

The rearrangement joins TRBV6-4 to TRBJ2-1; 8 bases map to TRBD1. The CDR3 contains 13 residues. The V gene end was trimmed by 5 bases and the J gene end by 9 bases; junction bases not matched to a gene: 6. The germline V gene encodes CDR1 MRHNA and CDR2 SNTAGT. CDR3 loop: CASSPDRAGEQFF. In DNA form, the CDR3 reads TGTGCCAGCAGTCCGGACAGGGCGGGTGAGCAGTTCTTC.